This T cell receptor beta chain was observed in a study of blood T cell repertoires in COVID-19. The repertoire was sequenced with immunoSEQ multiplex PCR; TCRdb's copy has only in-frame clones and lacks some. Altogether 98,000 or so clones are present, 90% to 95% being singletons, with the ten largest covering 5% to 6.5%. The ends lost 4 bases at V and 10 bases at J; junction bases unmatched: 5. The CDR3 has 12 residues. Germline CDR1 is SGHDT and CDR2 is YYEEEE. The sequenced sample was peripheral blood. The chain joins TRBV5-6 to TRBJ2-3, with 8 nucleotides matching TRBD2. This TCR derives from a human donor in a cohort sampled during active COVID-19. DNA of the CDR3: TGTGCCAGCAGCCCCGGGGGGGGTGCGCAGTATTTT. It codes for CASSPGGGAQYF.